One and the same sample provided the 12 T cell receptor beta chains below, sequenced in a study of cytotoxic CD8 clonotypes in ibrutinib-treated CLL. The data were produced by immunoSEQ multiplex PCR, yet TCRdb's version contains in-frame clones alone and is incomplete. The sample lists approximately 150,000 clones; under 90% were seen once. Source: PBMCs, taken after 24 months of ibrutinib treatment. The origin of the receptors is a human donor with chronic lymphocytic leukemia.

The chain has TRBV18 and TRBJ1-1, with D unresolved. Germline V gene sequence: CDR1 KGHSH, CDR2 LQKENI. This CDR3 has 15 residues. V lost 3 bases and J 4 bases, leaving 15 bases between the germline ends. The CDR3 reads CASSPLDSSITEAFF. Written as DNA, the CDR3 is TGTGCCAGCTCACCTCTTGACTCGTCGATCACTGAAGCTTTCTTT.

The J gene is TRBJ1-1, the V gene TRBV28; D possibly corresponds to TRBD1 (6 bases). The CDR3 sequence is 15 residues long. CDR1 is MDHEN, CDR2 SYDVKM, per germline. The V gene lost 1 base and the J gene lost 5 bases, with 14 bases spanning the gap. CDR3 nucleotides: TGTGCCAGCAGTTTATTACGGGGGGCCGGGACTGAAGCTTTCTTT. Translating gives CASSLLRGAGTEAFF.

The chain joins TRBV15 to TRBJ2-2, with a tentative D call TRBD2 (5 bases). CDR3 length: 16 amino acids. The ends were cut back, 1 base at V and 0 bases at J, with 9 bases in the middle. The germline V gene encodes CDR1 LNHNV and CDR2 YYDKDF (reference sequence). CDR3 coding DNA: TGTGCCACCAGCAGAGGGGAGCTGGCGAACACCGGGGAGCTGTTTTTT. Protein: CATSRGELANTGELFF.

The J gene is TRBJ1-3, the V gene TRBV19; D is uncertain. CDR1 LNHDA and CDR2 SQIVND come from the germline V gene (reference sequence). Trimming took off 3 bases at V and 0 bases at J, with 9 bases between the two ends. CDR3 length equals 15 residues. This chain's CDR3 is CASSIPGSSGNTIYF. CDR3 nucleotides: TGTGCCAGTAGTATTCCGGGGAGCTCTGGAAACACCATATATTTT.

This clone occurred once. V gene TRBV7-9 combines with J gene TRBJ2-3; 14 bases align to TRBD2. V lost 5 bases and J lost 4; bases outside the gene matches: 5. This CDR3 is 16 amino acids long. Per germline, CDR1 SEHNR and CDR2 FQNEAQ (reference sequence). The CDR3 region is CASSQGLAGAADTQYF. The CDR3 DNA is TGTGCCAGCAGCCAGGGACTAGCGGGAGCTGCAGATACGCAGTATTTT.

The chain employs TRBV29-1 and TRBJ2-7; tentative D call: TRBD2 (5 bases). Germline CDR1 reads SQVTM; CDR2 reads ANQGSEA. Trimming stripped 3 bases from V and 0 bases from J, with 9 bases between. CDR3 length: 13 residues. The CDR3 reads CSVEKRSSYEQYF. Here the CDR3 DNA reads TGCAGCGTTGAGAAGCGGAGCTCCTACGAGCAGTACTTC.

J is TRBJ2-1 and V is TRBV5-6, with TRBD2 identical over 13 bases. V was clipped by 4 bases and J by 4 bases; unmatched bases: 5. The CDR3 is made up of 16 amino acids. Germline CDR1 SGHDT, CDR2 YYEEEE. The CDR3 is CASSPKLAGGYNEQFF. For the CDR3, the DNA is TGTGCCAGCAGCCCCAAACTAGCGGGGGGGTACAATGAGCAGTTCTTC.

The genes are TRBV5-1 and TRBJ1-2; a possible D gene is TRBD1 (5 bases). Germline loops: CDR1 SGHRS, CDR2 YFSETQ. This CDR3 region has 14 residues. V lost 4 bases, J lost 4 bases, and 14 bases lay in between. The CDR3 nucleotides read TGCGCCAGCAGCACCCGGGACGTCCCCTATGGCTACACCTTC. Protein: CASSTRDVPYGYTF. The full variable domain, rest sourced from reference TRBV5-1 and TRBJ1-2, is KAGVTQTPRYLIKTRGQQVTLSCSPISGHRSVSWYQQTPGQGLQFLFEYFSETQRNKGNFPGRFSGRQFSNSRSEMNVSTLELGDSALYLCASSTRDVPYGYTFGSGTRLTVV.

The chain has TRBV5-1 and TRBJ2-5; D perhaps matches TRBD2 (6 bases). The CDR3 sequence is 16 residues long. The V end lost 0 bases, the J end lost 4 bases, and 16 bases lay between the germline ends. The germline V gene has CDR1 SGHRS and CDR2 YFSETQ. CDR3 coding DNA: TGCGCCAGCAGCTTGGCATGGCAGGGCGGGACAGAGACCCAGTACTTC. Its protein is CASSLAWQGGTETQYF.

V gene TRBV7-8 combines with J gene TRBJ1-4, with 8 bases identical to TRBD1. This CDR3 is built from 16 residues. V was pared by 1 base and J by 4 bases, with 5 bases of the junction left unmatched. Germline CDR1 and CDR2: SGHVS and FQNEAQ. CDR3 sequence (DNA): TGTGCCAGCAGCTTAGGACAGGGGACATTTAATGAAAAACTGTTTTTT. Encoded protein: CASSLGQGTFNEKLFF. Complete variable domain (other parts from reference TRBV7-8 and TRBJ1-4): GAGVSQSPRYKVAKRGQDVALRCDPISGHVSLFWYQQALGQGPEFLTYFQNEAQLDKSGLPSDRFFAERPEGSVSTLKIQRTQQEDSAVYLCASSLGQGTFNEKLFFGSGTQLSVL.

This chain connects TRBV6-4 to TRBJ2-2, with TRBD1 identical over 7 bases. V gave up 6 bases and J gave up 1 base; unmatched junction bases: 2. This CDR3 spans 14 amino acids. CDR1 is MRHNA, CDR2 SNTAGT, per germline. The DNA of the CDR3 is TGTGCCAGCAGCGCAGGGGGGAACACCGGGGAGCTGTTTTTT. It specifies CASSAGGNTGELFF.

The V and J genes are TRBV11-2 and TRBJ2-2, with 11 bases aligning to TRBD2. This CDR3 region has 15 residues. Germline V gives CDR1 SGHAT, CDR2 FQNNGV. Germline trimming cut 4 bases from V and 5 bases from J; bases unmatched to any gene: 3. CDR3 sequence: CASSSGTSGTGELFF. Here the CDR3 DNA reads TGTGCCAGCAGCTCGGGGACTAGCGGAACCGGGGAGCTGTTTTTT. Together with reference TRBV11-2 and TRBJ2-2, the CDR3 gives the full variable domain: EAGVAQSPRYKIIEKRQSVAFWCNPISGHATLYWYQQILGQGPKLLIQFQNNGVVDDSQLPKDRFSAERLKGVDSTLKIQPAKLEDSAVYLCASSSGTSGTGELFFGEGSRLTVL.